One and the same sample provided the 4 T cell receptor beta chains below, sequenced in a study of shared clonotypes between healthy human individuals. Measured with immunoSEQ multiplex PCR; TCRdb has only the in-frame clones, and not every one. The data show roughly 1,000,000 clones, about four fifths seen once. Sequencing was done on a sample of memory CD4+ T cells from PBMCs. Subset of the sample: CD45RA-negative fraction. The receptors here all came from a man between 18 and 35 years old in good health. Some clones in this sample may be carry-over from other donors' samples.

The chain is built from TRBV2 and TRBJ1-2; D is unresolved. Germline assignment: CDR1 SNHLY and CDR2 FYNNEI. The CDR3 extends over 12 amino acids. The V gene lost 4 bases and the J gene lost 7 bases, with 10 bases spanning the gap. CDR3: CASSVSEGGYTF. The CDR3 DNA reads TGTGCCAGCAGTGTTTCAGAGGGTGGCTACACCTTC.

The CDR3 DNA is TGTGCCAGCAGAGGTGGGGGAAACACCATATATTTT. This encodes CASRGGGNTIYF. V usage is TRBV7-9 and J usage is TRBJ1-3; D not certain. This CDR3 is 12 amino acids long. Trimming took off 6 bases at V and 4 bases at J, with 7 bases between the two ends. Germline-derived CDR1 and CDR2 are SEHNR and FQNEAQ (reference sequence).

The V gene is TRBV5-4, the J gene TRBJ2-7; 7 bases map to TRBD1. Losses at the gene ends were 5 bases for V and 6 bases for J; bases not matched to a gene: 5. Germline loops: CDR1 SGHNT, CDR2 YYREEE (reference sequence). CDR3 length: 12 residues. CDR3 coding DNA: TGTGCCAGCAGGCGCGAGGGGGCCGAGCAGTACTTC. This codes for CASRREGAEQYF. Complete variable domain (other parts from reference TRBV5-4 and TRBJ2-7): ETGVTQSPTHLIKTRGQQVTLRCSSQSGHNTVSWYQQALGQGPQFIFQYYREEENGRGNFPPRFSGLQFPNYSSELNVNALELDDSALYLCASRREGAEQYFGPGTRLTVT.

The V gene is TRBV29-1, the J gene TRBJ2-5; the match to TRBD2 covers 10 bases. The CDR3 consists of 15 residues. Germline V gene lookup returns CDR1 SQVTM and CDR2 ANQGSEA. Trimming took 2 bases from V and 5 from J; bases not matched to a gene: 8. This CDR3 reads CSVEKVAGGSETQYF. CDR3 sequence (DNA): TGCAGCGTTGAAAAGGTAGCGGGAGGATCGGAGACCCAGTACTTC. Together with reference TRBV29-1 and TRBJ2-5, the CDR3 gives the full variable domain: SAVISQKPSRDICQRGTSLTIQCQVDSQVTMMFWYRQQPGQSLTLIATANQGSEATYESGFVIDKFPISRPNLTFSTLTVSNMSPEDSSIYLCSVEKVAGGSETQYFGPGTRLLVL.